This T cell receptor (beta chain) was found in a study of CD8+ T cells in alopecia areata. Looked up from germline, CDR1 is LNHNV and CDR2 is YYDKDF (reference sequence). This CDR3 is 15 amino acids long. The V gene lost 7 bases and the J gene lost 0 bases, with 13 bases spanning the gap. cDNA prepared by RNA extraction and subsequent reverse transcription served as the template for sequencing. Some clones are missing from TCRdb's copy, which holds only in-frame ones; the method was immunoSEQ multiplex PCR. This table holds 150,000 or so clones, about 66% found once. This sample comprised CD8+ T cells sorted from blood, obtained at week 0. This TCR was sampled from a human donor with alopecia areata. The chain has TRBV15 and TRBJ1-5; D might be TRBD1 (5 bases). The CDR3: CATTMWRGSNQPQHF. CDR3 bases: TGTGCCACCACTATGTGGAGGGGTAGCAATCAGCCCCAGCATTTT.